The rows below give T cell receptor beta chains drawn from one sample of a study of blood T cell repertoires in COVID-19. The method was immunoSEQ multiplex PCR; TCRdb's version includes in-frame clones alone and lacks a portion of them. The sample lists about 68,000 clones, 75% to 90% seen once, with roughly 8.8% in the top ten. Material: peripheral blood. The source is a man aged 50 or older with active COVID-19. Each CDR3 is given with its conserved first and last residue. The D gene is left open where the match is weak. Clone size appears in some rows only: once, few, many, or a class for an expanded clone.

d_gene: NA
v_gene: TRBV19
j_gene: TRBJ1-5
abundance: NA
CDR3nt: TGTGCCAGTACCCGGGGTCGGGGTCAGCCCCAGCATTTT
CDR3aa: CASTRGRGQPQHF

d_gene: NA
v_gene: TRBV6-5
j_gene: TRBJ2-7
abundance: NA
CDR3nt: TGTGCCAGCAGTTACGACCGACAGCCCTCCTACGAGCAGTACTTC
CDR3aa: CASSYDRQPSYEQYF

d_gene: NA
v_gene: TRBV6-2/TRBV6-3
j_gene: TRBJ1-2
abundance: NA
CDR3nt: TGTGCCAGCAGTTACTTCCAGGTCGCCGATGGCTACACCTTC
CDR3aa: CASSYFQVADGYTF

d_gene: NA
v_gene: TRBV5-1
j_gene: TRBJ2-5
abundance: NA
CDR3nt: TGCGCCAGTTCGGACAGATTGGGAGAGACCCAGTACTTC
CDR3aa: CASSDRLGETQYF

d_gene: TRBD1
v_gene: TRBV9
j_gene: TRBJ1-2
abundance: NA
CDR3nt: TGTGCCAGCAGCCGGACAGGGTTGGATGGCTACACCTTC
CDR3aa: CASSRTGLDGYTF

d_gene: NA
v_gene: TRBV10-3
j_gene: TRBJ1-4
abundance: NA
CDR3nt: TGTGCCATCAGTGGAACAGCAACTAATGAAAAACTGTTTTTT
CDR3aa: CAISGTATNEKLFF

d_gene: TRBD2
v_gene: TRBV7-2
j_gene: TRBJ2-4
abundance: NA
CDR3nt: TGTGCCAGCAGCCCCCGACCCGAGCGGGGGCCCAAAAACATTCAGTACTTC
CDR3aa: CASSPRPERGPKNIQYF

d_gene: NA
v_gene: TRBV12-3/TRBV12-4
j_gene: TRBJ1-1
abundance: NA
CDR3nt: TGTGCCAGCAGTTTTGGAGCCCCTGAAGCTTTCTTT
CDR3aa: CASSFGAPEAFF

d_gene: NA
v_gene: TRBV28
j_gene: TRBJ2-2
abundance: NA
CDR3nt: TGTGCCAGCAGTGGAACCGCGGGCCCCACCGGGGAGCTGTTTTTT
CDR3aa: CASSGTAGPTGELFF

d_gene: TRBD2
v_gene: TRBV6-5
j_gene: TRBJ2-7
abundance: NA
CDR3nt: TGTGCCAGCAGTCTAGCGGGGGGGCCGTACGAGCAGTACTTC
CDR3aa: CASSLAGGPYEQYF

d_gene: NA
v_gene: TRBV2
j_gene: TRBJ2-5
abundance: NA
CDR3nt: TGTGCCAGCAGTCCGGGCCAAGAGACCCAGTACTTC
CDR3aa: CASSPGQETQYF

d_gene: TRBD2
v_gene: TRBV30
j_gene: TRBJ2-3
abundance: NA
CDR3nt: TGTGCCTGGGGGGGACTAGCGGGCTCTCCGGGAGATACGCAGTATTTT
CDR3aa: CAWGGLAGSPGDTQYF

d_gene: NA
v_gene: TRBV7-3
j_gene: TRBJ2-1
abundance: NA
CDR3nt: TGTGCCAGCAGCTTAATTAGGCAGCGCTACAATGAGCAGTTCTTC
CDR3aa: CASSLIRQRYNEQFF

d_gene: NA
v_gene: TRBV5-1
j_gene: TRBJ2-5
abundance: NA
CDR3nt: TGCGCCAGCAGCTTGGCCCCGGGGACAAAGTACCAAGAGACCCAGTACTTC
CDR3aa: CASSLAPGTKYQETQYF

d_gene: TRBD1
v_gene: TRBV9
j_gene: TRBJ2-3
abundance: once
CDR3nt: TGTGCCAGCAGCCCAGCCGGGACAGGGGGCACAGATACGCAGTATTTT
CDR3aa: CASSPAGTGGTDTQYF

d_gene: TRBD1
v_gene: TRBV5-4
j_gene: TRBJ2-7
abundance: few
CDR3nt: TGTGCCAGCAGCTCACAGGGGGCTAACTCCTACGAGCAGTACTTC
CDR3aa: CASSSQGANSYEQYF

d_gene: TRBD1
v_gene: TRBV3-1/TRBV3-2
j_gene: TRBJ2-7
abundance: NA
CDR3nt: TGTGCCAGCAGCCTTTGGACAGGGACCTACGAGCAGTACTTC
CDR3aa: CASSLWTGTYEQYF

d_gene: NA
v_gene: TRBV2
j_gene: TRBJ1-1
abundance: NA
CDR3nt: TGTGCCAGCAGTGAAATCATGAGGAACACTGAAGCTTTCTTT
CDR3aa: CASSEIMRNTEAFF

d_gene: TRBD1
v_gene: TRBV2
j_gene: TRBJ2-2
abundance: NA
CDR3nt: TGTGCCAGCTCCGGGACAGGGGGGATCGGGGAGCTGTTTTTT
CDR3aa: CASSGTGGIGELFF

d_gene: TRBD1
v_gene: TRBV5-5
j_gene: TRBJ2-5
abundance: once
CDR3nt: TGTGCCAGCAGCTTACAGGGGCAGGAGACCCAGTACTTC
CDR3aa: CASSLQGQETQYF

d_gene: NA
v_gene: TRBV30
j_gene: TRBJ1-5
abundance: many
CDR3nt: TGTGCCTGGAGTGTAAGGGGAAATAGCAATCAGCCCCAGCATTTT
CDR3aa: CAWSVRGNSNQPQHF

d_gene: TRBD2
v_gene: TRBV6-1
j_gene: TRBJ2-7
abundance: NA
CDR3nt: TGTGCCAGCAGTGAACTAGGGAGGGAATACGAGCAGTACTTC
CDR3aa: CASSELGREYEQYF

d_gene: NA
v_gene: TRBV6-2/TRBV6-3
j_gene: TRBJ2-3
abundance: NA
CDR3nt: TGTGCCAGCAGTTACCGGGGGTCCACAGATACGCAGTATTTT
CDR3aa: CASSYRGSTDTQYF

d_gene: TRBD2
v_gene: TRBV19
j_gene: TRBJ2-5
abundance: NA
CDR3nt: TGTGCCAGTAGTATTTCCTACAGCGGGGGCGGTCAAGAGACCCAGTACTTC
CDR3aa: CASSISYSGGGQETQYF

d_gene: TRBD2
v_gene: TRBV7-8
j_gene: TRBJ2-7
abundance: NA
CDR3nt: TGTGCCAGCAGCTTAGCGGCGGGGGGGAGCTCCTACGAGCAGTACTTC
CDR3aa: CASSLAAGGSSYEQYF

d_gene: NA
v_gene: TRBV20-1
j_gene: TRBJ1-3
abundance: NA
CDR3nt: TGCAGTGCTAGAGCTCTGAACACCATATATTTT
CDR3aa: CSARALNTIYF

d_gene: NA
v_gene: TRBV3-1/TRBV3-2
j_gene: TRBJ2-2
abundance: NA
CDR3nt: TGTGCCAGCAGCCAAGGGGGGGCCGGGGAGCTGTTTTTT
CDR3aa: CASSQGGAGELFF

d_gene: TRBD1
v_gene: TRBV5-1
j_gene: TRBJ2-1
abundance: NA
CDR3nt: TGCGCCAGCAGCTTGTCAAGGGGGCGCGACAATGAGCAGTTCTTC
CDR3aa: CASSLSRGRDNEQFF

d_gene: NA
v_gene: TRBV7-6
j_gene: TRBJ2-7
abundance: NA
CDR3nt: TGTGCCAGCAGCGGTGACGAGGGCCACGAGCAGTACTTC
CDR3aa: CASSGDEGHEQYF

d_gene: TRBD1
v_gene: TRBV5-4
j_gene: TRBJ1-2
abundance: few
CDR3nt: TGTGCCAGCAGCTTGGGAGGGGGCGCGTATGGCTACACCTTC
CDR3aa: CASSLGGGAYGYTF

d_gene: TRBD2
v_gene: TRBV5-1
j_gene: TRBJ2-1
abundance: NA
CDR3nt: TGCGCCAGCAGCTTGGTGGCGGTCGGGGGGGCCCACAATGAGCAGTTCTTC
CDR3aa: CASSLVAVGGAHNEQFF

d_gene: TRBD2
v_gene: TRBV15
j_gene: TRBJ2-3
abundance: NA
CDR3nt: TGTGCCACCAGCAGAGGTTTACTAGCGGGAGGCACAGATACGCAGTATTTT
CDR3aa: CATSRGLLAGGTDTQYF

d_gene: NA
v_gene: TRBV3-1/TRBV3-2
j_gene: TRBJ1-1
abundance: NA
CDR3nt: TGTGCCAGCAGCCAGATGAGGGTGAACACTGAAGCTTTCTTT
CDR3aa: CASSQMRVNTEAFF

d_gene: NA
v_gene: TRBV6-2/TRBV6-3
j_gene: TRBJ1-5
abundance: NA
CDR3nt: TGTGCCAGCAGTTACAGCGCAGGGATGCATCAGCCCCAGCATTTT
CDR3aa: CASSYSAGMHQPQHF

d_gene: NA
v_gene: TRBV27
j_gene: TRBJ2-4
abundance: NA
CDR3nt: TGTGCCAGCAGTTTATCGACGGCCAGCGGGAACATTCAGTACTTC
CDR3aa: CASSLSTASGNIQYF

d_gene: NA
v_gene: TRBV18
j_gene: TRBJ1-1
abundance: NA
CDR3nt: TGTGCCAGCTCACCTCCAGGTGGAGGGAACACTGAAGCTTTCTTT
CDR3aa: CASSPPGGGNTEAFF

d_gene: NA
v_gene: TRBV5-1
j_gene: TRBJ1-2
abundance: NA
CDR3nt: TGCGCCAGCAGCGGAGGGGACGTCAACTATGGCTACACCTTC
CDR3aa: CASSGGDVNYGYTF

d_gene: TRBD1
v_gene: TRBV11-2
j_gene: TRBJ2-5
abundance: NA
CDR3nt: TGTGCCAGCAGCTTAGAAGTGACAGGGTCAGAGACCCAGTACTTC
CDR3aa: CASSLEVTGSETQYF

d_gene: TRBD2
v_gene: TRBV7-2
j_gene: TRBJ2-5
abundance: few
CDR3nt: TGTGCCAGCAGCCAAAGACTAGCGGGGTCCCAAGAGACCCAGTACTTC
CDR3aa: CASSQRLAGSQETQYF

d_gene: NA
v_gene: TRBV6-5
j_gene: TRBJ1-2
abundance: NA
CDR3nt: TGTGCCAGCAGCCAACGGGGGGATAACTATGGCTACACCTTC
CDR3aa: CASSQRGDNYGYTF